Reported below is one T cell receptor (beta chain). Its antigen is as yet unknown. The sample belongs to a study of T cell responses to AZD1222 COVID-19 vaccine. The wider study: Second-dose schedules of about 4 or about 12 weeks were combined. The study, taken as a whole, reports: In a largely white British group with more females than males, clonal diversity was possibly underestimated. Repertoires in all cases were sampled only once the peak T cell response had passed. Variant regions that are unmutated are reportedly the target of nearly half of spike-specific TCRs.

Sequenced by immunoSEQ multiplex PCR; TCRdb stores in-frame clones only, minus some. Among some 150,000 clones listed, approximately 89% were seen once. The CDR3 loop spans 13 amino acids. V lost 7 bases and J 9 bases, leaving 15 bases between the germline ends. This sample comprised peripheral blood, obtained on day 0 of AZD1222 vaccination. The chain carries TRBV23-1 and TRBJ2-2; no definite D call. TRBV23-1 is placed among ORFs of uncertain function. The TCR was taken from an adult in good health. The chain's CDR3 is CASIGRSRRELFF. CDR3 nucleotide sequence: TGCGCCAGCATTGGACGTTCGCGGCGGGAGCTGTTTTTT.